The 13 T cell receptor beta chains reported below all come from one sample, sequenced in a study of human T cells and chemical hapten exposure. Time point indicated: patch test 2, 6 weeks after DPC sensitization. Regarding treatment: therapeutic diphenylcyclopropenone sensitization with weekly scalp DPC. TCRdb called the RACE reads again in MiXCR, with one record for every CDR3 protein. This table holds around 360,000 distinct CDR3 sequences, about 6% found once. The source was whole blood, collected in connection with sensitization to the hapten diphenylcyclopropenone (DPC). Receptors were obtained from a woman between 18 and 30 years old with alopecia areata. Some clones in this sample may be carry-over from other donors' samples.

This clonotype was observed at least ten times. The chain carries TRBV6-6 and TRBJ1-5; 7 nucleotides line up with TRBD1. This CDR3 contains 14 residues. Trimming at V came to 6 bases and at J to 6 bases, leaving 8 bases not matched to a gene. The germline V gene has CDR1 MNHNY and CDR2 SVGAGI (reference sequence). Written as DNA, the CDR3 is TGTGCCAGCAGCCCTACAGGGGAGGCTCAGCCCCAGCATTTT. As protein: CASSPTGEAQPQHF.

Comments on this clonotype: A read error may be the cause here, since a much bigger clone is one base away. CDR3 nucleotides: TGTGCCAGCAGTTCAGGCAGATTCATTGAAGCTTTCTTT. This gives the protein CASSSGRFIEAFF. The gene calls are TRBV12-3 or TRBV12-4 and TRBJ1-1; D is ambiguous. The CDR3 extends over 13 amino acids. V was pared by 4 bases and J by 7 bases, with 13 bases between.

There are many counts of this clonotype. V gene TRBV9 combines with J gene TRBJ1-1, with TRBD1 matching over 10 bases. V trimming: 0 bases; J trimming: 5 bases; junction bases outside the gene matches: 4. The CDR3 runs 15 residues. Germline CDR1 and CDR2: SGDLS and YYNGEE. In DNA, the CDR3 is TGTGCCAGCAGCGTAGGGGGACAGGGGAGAACTGAAGCTTTCTTT. It yields the protein CASSVGGQGRTEAFF. Supplemented by reference TRBV9 and TRBJ1-1, the full variable domain reads DSGVTQTPKHLITATGQRVTLRCSPRSGDLSVYWYQQSLDQGLQFLIQYYNGEERAKGNILERFSAQQFPDLHSELNLSSLELGDSALYFCASSVGGQGRTEAFFGQGTRLTVV.

In this sample, this clonotype turned up a few times. This chain connects TRBV28 to TRBJ2-1; TRBD2 matches 8 bases. In germline, CDR1 is MDHEN, CDR2 SYDVKM. The CDR3 runs 15 residues. V shed 1 base, J shed 2 bases, and the junction held 1 base outside the gene matches. For the CDR3, the DNA is TGTGCCAGCAGTTTATCAGCGGGGGCCTACAATGAGCAGTTCTTC. Translated, it gives CASSLSAGAYNEQFF.

In its sample, this clonotype was seen many times. The rearrangement links TRBV20-1 to TRBJ1-2; D is uncertain. The CDR3 consists of 13 residues. Germline CDR1 DFQATT, CDR2 SNEGSKA (reference sequence). Trimming shortened V by 5 bases and J by 3 bases, and 13 bases separated the two germline ends. CDR3 protein: CSAPVGDDYGYTF. CDR3 bases: TGCAGTGCTCCGGTGGGTGACGACTATGGCTACACCTTC.

This clonotype was recorded a few times. The chain recombines TRBV4-2 with TRBJ2-5; TRBD2 agrees at 10 bases. Germline V gene lookup returns CDR1 LGHNA and CDR2 YNFKEQ. Trimming cost V 0 bases and J 3 bases; bases outside gene matches: 7. The CDR3 length is 17 residues. The CDR3 DNA is TGTGCCAGCAGCCAAGATATAAGCGGGGGGGCAGAAGAGACCCAGTACTTC. This codes for CASSQDISGGAEETQYF.

The rearrangement links TRBV29-1 to TRBJ2-1; D is tentatively TRBD1 or TRBD2 (5 bases each). Germline CDR1 and CDR2: SQVTM and ANQGSEA. The CDR3 covers 15 residues. Trimming removed 2 bases at V and 9 bases at J, with 20 bases between. The CDR3 spells CSVELGDQVSGEQFF. As DNA, the CDR3 is TGCAGCGTTGAATTGGGGGACCAAGTCTCCGGTGAGCAGTTCTTC.

This clonotype showed up many times. V usage is TRBV6-5 and J usage is TRBJ1-1; weak D call: TRBD1 (5 bases). V was trimmed by 2 bases and J by 6 bases, leaving 10 bases between them. Germline V gene lookup returns CDR1 MNHEY and CDR2 SVGAGI. The CDR3 has 13 residues. CDR3 coding DNA: TGTGCCAGCAGTTACGATCGAGGGGCTGAAGCTTTCTTT. Amino acid sequence: CASSYDRGAEAFF.

This clonotype has at least ten counts. The chain employs TRBV5-6 and TRBJ2-1, with D unresolved. CDR3 size: 15 residues. V lost 0 bases and J lost 4, with 11 bases in between. Germline V gene sequence: CDR1 SGHDT, CDR2 YYEEEE. The CDR3 is CASSLGIPVYNEQFF. The CDR3 nucleotides read TGTGCCAGCAGCTTGGGCATTCCCGTTTACAATGAGCAGTTCTTC.

J is TRBJ1-1 and V is TRBV6-5, with TRBD1 as a possible D gene (5 bases). This CDR3 has 15 amino acids. Per the germline V gene, CDR1 is MNHEY and CDR2 is SVGAGI. V was clipped by 7 bases and J by 3 bases, with 18 bases between them. The CDR3 here is CASTSPSGAYTEAFF. DNA of the CDR3: TGTGCCAGCACCAGTCCCTCCGGGGCCTACACTGAAGCTTTCTTT.

J is TRBJ2-1 and V is TRBV5-1; maybe TRBD2 (6 bases). Between the trimmed V and J ends, which lost 3 bases and 7 bases, there was a span of 14 bases. Per germline, CDR1 SGHRS and CDR2 YFSETQ. This CDR3 contains 14 residues. The CDR3 bases are TGCGCCAGCAGCTGGGGAGGCGGAAAAAATGAGCAGTTCTTC. Protein product: CASSWGGGKNEQFF.

V and J are TRBV4-3 and TRBJ1-3; D remains ambiguous. V lost 0 bases and J 0 bases, leaving 12 bases between the germline ends. The V gene's germline CDR1 is LGHNA and CDR2 YSLEER. The CDR3 runs 17 residues. In nucleotides, the CDR3 is TGCGCCAGCAGCCAAGATGTCGTGTACCGCTCTGGAAACACCATATATTTT. This sequence encodes CASSQDVVYRSGNTIYF.

This clonotype showed up many times. The genes are TRBV6-1 and TRBJ1-6; perhaps TRBD1 as D (6 bases). Per the germline V gene, CDR1 is MNHNS and CDR2 is SASEGT. The CDR3 has 17 amino acids. Trimming removed 7 bases at V and 10 bases at J, with 26 bases between. CDR3 sequence (DNA): TGTGCCAGCACCCCCGTGGGGGGCGCGATACCGCGATCACCCCTCCACTTT. Residues: CASTPVGGAIPRSPLHF.